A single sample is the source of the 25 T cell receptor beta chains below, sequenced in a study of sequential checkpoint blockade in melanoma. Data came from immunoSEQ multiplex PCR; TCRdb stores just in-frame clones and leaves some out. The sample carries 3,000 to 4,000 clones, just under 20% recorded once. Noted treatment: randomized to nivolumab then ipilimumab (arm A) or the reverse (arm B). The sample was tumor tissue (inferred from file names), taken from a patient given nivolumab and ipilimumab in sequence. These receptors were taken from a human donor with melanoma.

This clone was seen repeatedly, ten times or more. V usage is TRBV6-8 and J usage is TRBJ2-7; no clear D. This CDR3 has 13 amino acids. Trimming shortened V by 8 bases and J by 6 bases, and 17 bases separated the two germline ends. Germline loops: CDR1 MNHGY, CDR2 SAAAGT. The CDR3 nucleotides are TGTGCCAGCTCGCATTTTCCTCCCCGCGAGCAGTACGTC. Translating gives CASSHFPPREQYV.

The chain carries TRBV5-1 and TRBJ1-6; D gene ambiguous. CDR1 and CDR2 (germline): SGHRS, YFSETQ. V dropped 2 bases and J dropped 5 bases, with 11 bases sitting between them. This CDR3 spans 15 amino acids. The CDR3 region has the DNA TGCGCCAGCAGCTTTCCCGGGCCTGATAATTCACCCCTCCACTTT. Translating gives CASSFPGPDNSPLHF.

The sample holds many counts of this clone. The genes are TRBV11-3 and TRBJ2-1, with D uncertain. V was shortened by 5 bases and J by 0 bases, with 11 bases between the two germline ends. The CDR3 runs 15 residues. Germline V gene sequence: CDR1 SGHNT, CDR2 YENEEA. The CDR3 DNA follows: TGTGCCAGCAGCCGGTTGGAAGGCTCCTACAATGAGCAGTTCTTC. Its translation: CASSRLEGSYNEQFF.

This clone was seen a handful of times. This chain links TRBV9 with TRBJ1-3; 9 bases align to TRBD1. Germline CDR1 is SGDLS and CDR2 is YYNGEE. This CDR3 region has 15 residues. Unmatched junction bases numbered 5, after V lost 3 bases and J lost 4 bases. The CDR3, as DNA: TGTGCCAGCAGCGGTACAGGGGGCCGAGGAAACACCATATATTTT. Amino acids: CASSGTGGRGNTIYF. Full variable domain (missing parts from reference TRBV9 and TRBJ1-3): DSGVTQTPKHLITATGQRVTLRCSPRSGDLSVYWYQQSLDQGLQFLIQYYNGEERAKGNILERFSAQQFPDLHSELNLSSLELGDSALYFCASSGTGGRGNTIYFGEGSWLTVV.

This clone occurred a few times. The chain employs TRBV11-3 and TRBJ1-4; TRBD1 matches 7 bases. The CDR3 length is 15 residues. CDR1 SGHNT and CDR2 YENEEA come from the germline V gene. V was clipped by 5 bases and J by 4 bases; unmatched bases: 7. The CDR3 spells CASSPGGFINEKLFF. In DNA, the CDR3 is TGTGCCAGCAGCCCAGGGGGTTTTATTAATGAAAAACTGTTTTTT.

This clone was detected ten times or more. The CDR3 reads CASSNRAPSGANVLTF. The CDR3 DNA follows: TGTGCCAGCAGCAACAGGGCCCCCTCTGGGGCCAACGTCCTGACTTTC. This chain uses TRBV6-8 with TRBJ2-6, with TRBD1 as a possible D gene (6 bases). Trimming took 6 bases from V and 0 from J, leaving 12 bases between them. The CDR3 consists of 16 residues. Germline CDR1 is MNHGY and CDR2 is SAAAGT.

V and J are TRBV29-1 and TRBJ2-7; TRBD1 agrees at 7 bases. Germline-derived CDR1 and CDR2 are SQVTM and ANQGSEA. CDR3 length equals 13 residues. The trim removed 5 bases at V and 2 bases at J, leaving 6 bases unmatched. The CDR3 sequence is CSVSVTGPYEQYF. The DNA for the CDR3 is TGCAGCGTTTCAGTGACAGGGCCCTACGAGCAGTACTTC.

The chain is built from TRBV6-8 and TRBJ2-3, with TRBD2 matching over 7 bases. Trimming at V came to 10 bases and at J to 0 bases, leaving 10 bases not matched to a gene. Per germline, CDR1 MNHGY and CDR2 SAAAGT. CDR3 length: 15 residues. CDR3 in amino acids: CAIRVSGDSTDTQYF. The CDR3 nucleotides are TGTGCCATCAGGGTCAGCGGGGATAGCACAGATACGCAGTATTTT.

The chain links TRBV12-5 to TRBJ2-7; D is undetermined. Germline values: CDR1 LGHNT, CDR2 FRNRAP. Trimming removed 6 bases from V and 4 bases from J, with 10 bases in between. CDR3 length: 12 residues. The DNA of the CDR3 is TGTGCTAGTGGGCACAGCAAGTACGAGCAGTACGTC. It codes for CASGHSKYEQYV.

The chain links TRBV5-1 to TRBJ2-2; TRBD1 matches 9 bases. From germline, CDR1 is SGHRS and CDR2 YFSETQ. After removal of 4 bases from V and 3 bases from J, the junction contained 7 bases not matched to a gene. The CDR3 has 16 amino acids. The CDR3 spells CASSLTGQGHTGELFF. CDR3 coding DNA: TGCGCCAGCAGCCTAACGGGACAGGGACACACCGGGGAGCTGTTTTTT.

The CDR3 nucleotides read TGCGCCAGCAGCCCCGGGGGGGCCGAGAACACTGAAGCTTTCTTT. Its protein is CASSPGGAENTEAFF. V usage is TRBV5-1 and J usage is TRBJ1-1; a possible D gene is TRBD1 (6 bases). Germline CDR1 is SGHRS and CDR2 is YFSETQ. The length of the CDR3 is 15 residues. Deletions cut 4 bases from V and 1 base from J, with 14 bases between.

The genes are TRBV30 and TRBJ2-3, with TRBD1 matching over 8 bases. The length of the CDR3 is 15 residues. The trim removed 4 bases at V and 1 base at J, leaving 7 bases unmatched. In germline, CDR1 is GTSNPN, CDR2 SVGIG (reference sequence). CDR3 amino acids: CAWKRQGAGTDTQYF. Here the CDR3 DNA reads TGTGCCTGGAAAAGGCAGGGGGCCGGCACAGATACGCAGTATTTT.

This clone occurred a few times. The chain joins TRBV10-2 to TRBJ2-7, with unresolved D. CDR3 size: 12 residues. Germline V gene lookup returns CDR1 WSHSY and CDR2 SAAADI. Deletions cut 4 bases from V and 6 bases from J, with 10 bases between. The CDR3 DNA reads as TGCGCCAGCAGTGTGATATTGGGCGAGCAGTACGTC. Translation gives CASSVILGEQYV.

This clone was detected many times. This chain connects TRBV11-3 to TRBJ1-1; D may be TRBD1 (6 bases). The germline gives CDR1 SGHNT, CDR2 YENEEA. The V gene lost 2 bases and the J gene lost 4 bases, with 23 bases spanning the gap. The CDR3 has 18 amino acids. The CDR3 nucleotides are TGTGCCAGCAGCTTACGCAGGTCGGGGACACGGGTGAGCACTGAAGCTTTCTTT. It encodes CASSLRRSGTRVSTEAFF. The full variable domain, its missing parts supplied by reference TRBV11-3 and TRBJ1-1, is EAGVVQSPRYKIIEKKQPVAFWCNPISGHNTLYWYLQNLGQGPELLIRYENEEAVDDSQLPKDRFSAERLKGVDSTLKIQPAELGDSAVYLCASSLRRSGTRVSTEAFFGQGTRLTVV.

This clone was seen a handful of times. The CDR3 protein is CASSQTHRGNYGYTF. The CDR3 coding sequence is TGTGCCAGCAGTCAGACCCACAGGGGGAACTATGGCTACACCTTC. The rearrangement links TRBV6-8 to TRBJ1-2; 8 nucleotides line up with TRBD1. Germline values: CDR1 MNHGY, CDR2 SAAAGT. This CDR3 spans 15 amino acids. With V trimmed by 5 bases and J by 2 bases, 7 bases remained unmatched.

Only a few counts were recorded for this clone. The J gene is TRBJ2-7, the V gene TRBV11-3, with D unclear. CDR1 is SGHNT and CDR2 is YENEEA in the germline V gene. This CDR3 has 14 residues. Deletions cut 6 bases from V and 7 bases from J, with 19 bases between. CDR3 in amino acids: CASSPINSVGEQYF. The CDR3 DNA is TGTGCCAGCAGTCCAATCAACTCCGTGGGTGAGCAGTACTTC.

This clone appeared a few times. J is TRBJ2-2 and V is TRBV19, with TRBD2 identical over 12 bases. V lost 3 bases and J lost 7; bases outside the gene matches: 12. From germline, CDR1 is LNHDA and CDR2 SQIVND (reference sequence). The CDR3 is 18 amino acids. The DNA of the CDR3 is TGTGCCAGTAGTATGGATCCTCTAGCGGGGGGGCCTGGCGGGGAGCTGTTTTTT. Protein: CASSMDPLAGGPGGELFF.

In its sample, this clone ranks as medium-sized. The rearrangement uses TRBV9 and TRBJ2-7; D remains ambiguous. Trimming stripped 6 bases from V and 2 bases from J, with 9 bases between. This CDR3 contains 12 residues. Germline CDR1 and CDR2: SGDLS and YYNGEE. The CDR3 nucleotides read TGTGCCAGCACCCCGGGTGCCTACGAGCAGTACTTC. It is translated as CASTPGAYEQYF.

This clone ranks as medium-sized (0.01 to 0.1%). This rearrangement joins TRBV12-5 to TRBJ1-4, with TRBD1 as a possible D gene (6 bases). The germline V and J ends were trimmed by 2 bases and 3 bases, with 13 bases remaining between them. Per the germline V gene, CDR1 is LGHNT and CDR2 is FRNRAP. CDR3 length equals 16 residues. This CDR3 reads CASGLHQGWANEKLFF. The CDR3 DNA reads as TGTGCTAGTGGTTTGCATCAGGGGTGGGCTAATGAAAAACTGTTTTTT. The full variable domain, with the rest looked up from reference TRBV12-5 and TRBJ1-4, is DARVTQTPRHKVTEMGQEVTMRCQPILGHNTVFWYRQTMMQGLELLAYFRNRAPLDDSGMPKDRFSAEMPDATLATLKIQPSEPRDSAVYFCASGLHQGWANEKLFFGSGTQLSVL.

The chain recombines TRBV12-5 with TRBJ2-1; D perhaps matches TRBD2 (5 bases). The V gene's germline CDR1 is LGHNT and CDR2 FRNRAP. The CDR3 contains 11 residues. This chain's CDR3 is CASSRTDEQFF. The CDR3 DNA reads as TGTGCCAGCTCAAGGACTGATGAGCAGTTCTTC.

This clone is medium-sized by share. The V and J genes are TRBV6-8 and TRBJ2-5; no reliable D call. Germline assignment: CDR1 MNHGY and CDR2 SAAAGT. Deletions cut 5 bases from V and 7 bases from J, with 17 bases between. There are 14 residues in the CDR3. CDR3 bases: TGTGCCAGCAGTGACCGGGTCCTCTGGTGGACCCAGTACTTC. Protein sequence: CASSDRVLWWTQYF.

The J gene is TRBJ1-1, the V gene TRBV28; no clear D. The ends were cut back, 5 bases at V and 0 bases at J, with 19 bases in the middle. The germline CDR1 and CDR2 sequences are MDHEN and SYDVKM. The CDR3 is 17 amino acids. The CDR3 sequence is CASSHRRHRRVNTEAFF. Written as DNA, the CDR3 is TGTGCCAGCAGTCACCGAAGGCATAGGCGTGTGAACACTGAAGCTTTCTTT.

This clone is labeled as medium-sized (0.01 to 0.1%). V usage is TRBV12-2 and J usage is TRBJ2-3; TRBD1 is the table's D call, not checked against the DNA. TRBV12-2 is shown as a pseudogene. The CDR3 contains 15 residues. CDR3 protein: CATKISNWVGGTQYF. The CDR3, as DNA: TGTGCCACTAAAATTAGTAATTGGGTAGGGGGTACGCAGTATTTT.

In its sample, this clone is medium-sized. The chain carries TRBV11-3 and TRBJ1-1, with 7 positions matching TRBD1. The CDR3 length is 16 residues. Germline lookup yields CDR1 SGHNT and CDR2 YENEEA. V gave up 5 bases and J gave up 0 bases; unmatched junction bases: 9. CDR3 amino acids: CASSPNRGVMNTEAFF. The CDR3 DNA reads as TGTGCCAGCAGCCCCAACAGGGGCGTCATGAACACTGAAGCTTTCTTT.

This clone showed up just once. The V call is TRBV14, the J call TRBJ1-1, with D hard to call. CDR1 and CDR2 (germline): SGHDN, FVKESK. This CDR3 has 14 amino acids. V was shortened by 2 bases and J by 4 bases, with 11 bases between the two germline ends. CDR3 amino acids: CASSQPRGFTEAFF. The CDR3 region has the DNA TGTGCCAGCAGCCAACCCCGCGGTTTCACTGAAGCTTTCTTT.